The 9 T cell receptor beta chains below were found in one sample sequenced in a study of post-analysis software for immune sequencing data. TCR beta cDNA libraries had unique molecular identifiers. TCRdb processed the PCR reads anew with MiXCR; each CDR3 protein has one entry. The sample has fewer than 850,000 distinct CDR3 sequences; approximately 44% are singletons. Their cognate antigens are unknown. Whole-study results and caveats: Included in a set of roughly five TRBV segments more frequent in patients than controls were TRBV5-6, TRBV5-1 and TRBV20-1.

The sample was blood. The receptor source for this set is a girl under 18 with multiple sclerosis.

This clonotype was detected a few times. V gene TRBV19 combines with J gene TRBJ1-5; no clear D. This CDR3 region has 13 residues. Germline CDR1 LNHDA, CDR2 SQIVND (reference sequence). Trimming took off 5 bases at V and 0 bases at J, with 5 bases between the two ends. The CDR3 is CASSSSSNQPQHF. The CDR3, as DNA: TGTGCCAGTAGTTCATCTAGCAATCAGCCCCAGCATTTT.

The rearrangement uses TRBV5-1 and TRBJ2-1; no definite D call. V was cut by 4 bases and J by 0 bases, with 14 bases left in between. The CDR3 length is 16 residues. Germline V gives CDR1 SGHRS, CDR2 YFSETQ. Written as DNA, the CDR3 is TGCGCCAGCAGCCTCGATTCTTCGAGCTCCTACAATGAGCAGTTCTTC. Protein product: CASSLDSSSSYNEQFF.

The chain joins TRBV7-2 to TRBJ1-2; the D is unclear. V was pared by 6 bases and J by 13 bases, with 9 bases between. This CDR3 has 9 amino acids. Germline V CDR1 and CDR2: SGHTA, FQGNSA. In nucleotides, the CDR3 is TGTGCCAGCAGTCAGCTCGCCACCTTC. Its protein product is CASSQLATF.

J is TRBJ2-1 and V is TRBV29-1, with 10 bases fitting TRBD1. This CDR3 comprises 13 residues. Per germline, CDR1 SQVTM and CDR2 ANQGSEA. V gave up 4 bases and J gave up 5 bases; unmatched junction bases: 2. The CDR3 nucleotides read TGCAGCGTTGGGACAGGGGGGGACAATGAGCAGTTCTTC. Translation gives CSVGTGGDNEQFF.

V usage is TRBV29-1 and J usage is TRBJ1-2; a weak D match, TRBD1 (5 bases). V was cut by 2 bases and J by 0 bases, with 22 bases left in between. This CDR3 contains 18 residues. Germline CDR1 SQVTM, CDR2 ANQGSEA. CDR3 protein: CSVEPPSDGGFPNYGYTF. CDR3 coding DNA: TGCAGCGTTGAACCCCCTAGTGACGGGGGGTTCCCTAACTATGGCTACACCTTC.

The sample holds a few counts of this clonotype. The CDR3 is CASSARLAADTQYF. For the CDR3, the DNA is TGTGCCAGCAGCGCAAGACTAGCTGCAGATACGCAGTATTTT. V is TRBV2 and J is TRBJ2-3, with 7 bases fitting TRBD2. After removal of 6 bases from V and 4 bases from J, the junction contained 7 bases not matched to a gene. The CDR3 consists of 14 residues. Looked up from germline, CDR1 is SNHLY and CDR2 is FYNNEI.

The rearrangement links TRBV29-1 to TRBJ2-7, with a possible D match to TRBD2 (6 bases). Trimming left V 1 base short and J 6 bases short, with 16 bases between. CDR1 is SQVTM, CDR2 ANQGSEA, per germline. The CDR3 is 14 amino acids. CDR3 in amino acids: CSVEVGTLRGEQYF. CDR3 nucleotides: TGCAGCGTTGAAGTTGGGACCCTGCGGGGCGAGCAGTACTTC.

The V call is TRBV7-2, the J call TRBJ2-7, with a tentative D call TRBD1 (5 bases). CDR3 size: 13 residues. The germline V and J ends were trimmed by 5 bases and 2 bases, with 10 bases remaining between them. Germline-derived CDR1 and CDR2 are SGHTA and FQGNSA. The CDR3 DNA is TGTGCCAGCAGCCGGACACCGACCTACGAGCAGTACTTC. Its translation: CASSRTPTYEQYF.

There are a few counts of this clonotype. The CDR3 nucleotides are TGTGCCAGCAGGCCCGACAGGGACGGCTCCACAGATACGCAGTATTTT. It translates to CASRPDRDGSTDTQYF. The chain has TRBV7-9 and TRBJ2-3; 7 bases match TRBD1. V lost 6 bases to trimming and J lost 2 bases; unmatched junction nucleotides: 11. CDR3 length: 16 amino acids. Germline values: CDR1 SEHNR, CDR2 FQNEAQ (reference sequence). Combining the CDR3 with reference TRBV7-9 and TRBJ2-3 gives the whole variable domain DTGVSQNPRHKITKRGQNVTFRCDPISEHNRLYWYRQTLGQGPEFLTYFQNEAQLEKSRLLSDRFSAERPKGSFSTLEIQRTEQGDSAMYLCASRPDRDGSTDTQYFGPGTRLTVL.